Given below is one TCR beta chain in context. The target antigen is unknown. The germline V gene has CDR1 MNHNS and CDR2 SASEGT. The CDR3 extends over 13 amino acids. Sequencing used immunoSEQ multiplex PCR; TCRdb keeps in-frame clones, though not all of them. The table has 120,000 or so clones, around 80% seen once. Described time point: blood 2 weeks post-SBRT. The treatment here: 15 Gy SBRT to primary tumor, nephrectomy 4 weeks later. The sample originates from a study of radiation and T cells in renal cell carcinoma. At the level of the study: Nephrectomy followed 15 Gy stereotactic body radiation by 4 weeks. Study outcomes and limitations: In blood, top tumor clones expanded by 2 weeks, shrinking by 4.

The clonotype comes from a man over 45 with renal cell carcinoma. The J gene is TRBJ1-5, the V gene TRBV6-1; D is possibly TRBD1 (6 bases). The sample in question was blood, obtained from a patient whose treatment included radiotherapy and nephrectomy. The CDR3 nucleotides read TGTGCGACGGGGGGGGCCTTCAATCAGCCCCAGCATTTT. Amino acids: CATGGAFNQPQHF.